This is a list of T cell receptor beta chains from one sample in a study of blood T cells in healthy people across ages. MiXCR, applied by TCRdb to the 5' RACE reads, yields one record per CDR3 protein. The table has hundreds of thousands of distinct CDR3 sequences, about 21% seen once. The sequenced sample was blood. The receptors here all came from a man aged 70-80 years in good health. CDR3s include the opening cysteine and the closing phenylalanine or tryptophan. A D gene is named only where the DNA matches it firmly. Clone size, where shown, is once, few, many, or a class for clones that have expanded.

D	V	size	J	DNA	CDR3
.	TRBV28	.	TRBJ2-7	TGTGCCAGCAGTCCGCCCGACAAAATATACGAGCAGTACTTC	CASSPPDKIYEQYF
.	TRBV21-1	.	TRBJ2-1	TGTGCCAGCAGCAAGGGCCGCACACCCTACAATGAGCAGTTCTTC	CASSKGRTPYNEQFF
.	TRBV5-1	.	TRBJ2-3	TGCGCCAGCAGCTTGGGCTCTAGCGCGGATACGCAGTATTTT	CASSLGSSADTQYF
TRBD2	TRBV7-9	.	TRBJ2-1	TGTGCCAGCATAGGTGGAAAAGCGGGAGGGTACAATGAGCAGTTCTTC	CASIGGKAGGYNEQFF
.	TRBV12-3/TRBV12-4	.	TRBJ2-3	TGTGCCAGCAAAGACCGCCCCTTTTTTGGTGATACGCAGTATTTT	CASKDRPFFGDTQYF
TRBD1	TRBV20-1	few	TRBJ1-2	TGCAGTGCTAGGTGGACAGGGAGCCCGATCTATGGCTACACCTTC	CSARWTGSPIYGYTF
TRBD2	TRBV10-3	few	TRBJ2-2	TGTGCCATCAGTGAGTCGGGACTAGCCGCCGGGGAGCTGTTTTTT	CAISESGLAAGELFF
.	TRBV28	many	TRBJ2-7	TGTGCCAGCAGCCCCAGAGTAGTGACGGGGGAGCAGTACTTC	CASSPRVVTGEQYF
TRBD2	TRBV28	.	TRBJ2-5	TGTGCCAGCAGTTCCGGGACTGGCGGGAGTACTTTCTGGGAGACCCAGTACTTC	CASSSGTGGSTFWETQYF
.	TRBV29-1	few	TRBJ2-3	TGCAGCGCTGGGGGAGGTCCCACAGATACGCAGTATTTT	CSAGGGPTDTQYF
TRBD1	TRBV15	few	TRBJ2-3	TGTGCCACCAGCACAGACAGGGGCACAGATACGCAGTATTTT	CATSTDRGTDTQYF
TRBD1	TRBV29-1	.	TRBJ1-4	TGCAGCGTCACCCTTGACAGGGTACGTGAAAAACTGTTTTTT	CSVTLDRVREKLFF
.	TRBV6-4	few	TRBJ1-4	TGTGCCAGCAGTGTTGATCAGGGAGAAAAACTGTTTTTT	CASSVDQGEKLFF
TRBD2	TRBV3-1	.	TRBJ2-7	TGTGCCAGCAGCCAGCTACTAGCGGCTTACGAGCAGTACTTC	CASSQLLAAYEQYF
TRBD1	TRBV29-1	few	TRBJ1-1	TGCAGCGTTCCCAGGGGGGGAACTGAAGCTTTCTTT	CSVPRGGTEAFF
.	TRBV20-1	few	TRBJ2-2	TGCAGTGCTAGGGGAGACAGGTACACCGGGGAGCTGTTTTTT	CSARGDRYTGELFF
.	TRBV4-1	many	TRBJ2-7	TGCGCCAGCAGCCAAGAACGTGGGAGAGGCTACGAGCAGTACTTC	CASSQERGRGYEQYF
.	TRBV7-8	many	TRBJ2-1	TGTGCCAGCAGCTACGGACTATCTTACAATGAGCAGTTCTTC	CASSYGLSYNEQFF
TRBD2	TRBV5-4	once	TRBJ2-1	TGTGCCAGCAGCTTTCGGCGGGGGGTATACAATGAGCAGTTCTTC	CASSFRRGVYNEQFF
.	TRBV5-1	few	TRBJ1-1	TGCGCCAGCAGCTTTACGGTCGGGACATCCAGTACCACTGAAGCTCTCTTT	CASSFTVGTSSTTEALF
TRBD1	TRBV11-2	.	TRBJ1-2	TGTGCCAGCAGCCGGGACAGCTCCTATGGCTACACCTTC	CASSRDSSYGYTF
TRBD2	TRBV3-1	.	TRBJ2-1	TGTGCCAGCAGGGTAGCGGGAGCGTACAATGAGCAGTTCTTC	CASRVAGAYNEQFF
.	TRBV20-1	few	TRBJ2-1	TGCAGTGCTAGAGTTGGCCAGCCCTACAATGAGCAGTTCTTC	CSARVGQPYNEQFF
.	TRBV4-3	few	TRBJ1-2	TGCGCCAGCAGCCAAGATATGGACTATGGCTACACCTTC	CASSQDMDYGYTF
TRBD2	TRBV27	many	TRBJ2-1	TGTGCCAGCAGCTCGACTAGCAGCCATGAGCAGTTCTTC	CASSSTSSHEQFF
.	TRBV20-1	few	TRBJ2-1	TGCAGTGCAAACCGGGACGTCGAGCAGTTCTTC	CSANRDVEQFF
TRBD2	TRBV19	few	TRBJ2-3	TGTGCCAGTAGTATCCCGGGAGGGCCCACAGACACGCAGTATTTT	CASSIPGGPTDTQYF
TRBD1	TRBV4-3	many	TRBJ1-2	TGCGCCAGCAGCCAAGGGACAGGTGGCTACACCTTC	CASSQGTGGYTF
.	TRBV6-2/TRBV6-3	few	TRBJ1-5	TGTGCCAGCAGTTACTCAGGGACAAACAATCAGCCCCAGCATTTT	CASSYSGTNNQPQHF
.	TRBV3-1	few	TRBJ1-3	TGTGCCAGCAGCCCTCGGGACGGTAGCTCTGGAAACACCATATATTTT	CASSPRDGSSGNTIYF
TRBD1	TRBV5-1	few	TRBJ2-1	TGCGCCAGCAGCGACCTTACAGGGGTCGATGAGCAGTTCTTC	CASSDLTGVDEQFF